This T cell receptor beta chain was captured in a study of T-cell reconstitution after alpha-beta-depleted transplantation in children. This clonotype has only a few counts. What it recognizes is unknown. V lost 5 bases, J lost 3 bases, and 15 bases stayed unmatched. The CDR3 is 18 amino acids. CDR1 is SGHVS, CDR2 FQNEAQ, per germline. Study outcomes and limitations: Approximately two months post-transplant, alpha-beta T cells reportedly originated from several hundred expanded graft clones.

It was with unique molecular identifiers that the TCRbeta library was prepared. TCRdb ran MiXCR on the PCR reads and lists one entry per CDR3 protein. In the table there are some 440,000 distinct CDR3 sequences, under 20% of which are singletons. This receptor was taken from a boy less than two years old who had a stem cell transplant for Wiskott-Aldrich syndrome, so the T cells may come from the graft donor. Sample: PBMCs, mostly from graft donor cells, taken 360 days after TCRalphabeta/CD19-depleted stem cell transplant. The V call is TRBV7-8, the J call TRBJ2-2, with 7 nucleotides matching TRBD2. The CDR3 protein is CASSHILLAESHTGELFF. CDR3 nucleotides: TGTGCCAGCAGCCATATACTGCTAGCGGAGTCCCACACCGGGGAGCTGTTTTTT.